The clone carrying this T cell receptor (beta chain) was seen a few times. Its antigen is unidentified. RNA extraction was followed by reverse transcription into cDNA, which acted as the sequencing template. The repertoire was sequenced with immunoSEQ multiplex PCR; TCRdb's copy has only in-frame clones and lacks some. The data contain 100,000 to 150,000 clones, roughly three fifths of them singletons. This record comes from a study of CD8+ T cells in alopecia areata. Study details: Oral tofacitinib (5 to 10 mg twice daily) was administered to treated patients.

It was from PBMCs that CD4+ and CD8+ T cells were sorted. Study-wide results and caveats: Besides other cells, scalp samples also yield sequences of resident alphabeta T cells from normal skin. Clonality exceeded that of normal scalp in lesional scalp, most notably in alopecia totalis/universalis.

This CDR3 region has 14 residues. V dropped 0 bases and J dropped 6 bases, with 8 bases sitting between them. Germline V CDR1 and CDR2: MGHRA, YSYEKL. The rearrangement uses TRBV4-1 and TRBJ2-2, with D tentatively TRBD2 (6 bases). This specimen consisted of CD4+ T cells sorted from blood, obtained at week 0. This clonotype originated in a human donor with alopecia areata. CDR3 sequence reads: CASSQDREAGELFF. The CDR3, as DNA: TGCGCCAGCAGCCAAGACAGGGAGGCCGGGGAGCTGTTTTTT.